This T cell receptor (beta chain) was identified in a study of blood T cell repertoires in COVID-19. Background on the study: Sample material is recorded as cDNA or gDNA derived from T cells, B-cell-depleted T cells, or PBMCs.

Germline V lookup: CDR1 ENHRY, CDR2 SYGVKD. This CDR3 has 16 residues. V lost 4 bases and J lost 1; bases outside the gene matches: 7. Data came from immunoSEQ multiplex PCR; TCRdb stores just in-frame clones and leaves some out. The sample includes roughly 80,000 clones, 84% seen only once; the top ten take 3% to 4.5%. This TCR came from a man between 50 and 59 years old with acute or convalescent COVID-19. Sequencing used peripheral blood. The rearrangement links TRBV10-3 to TRBJ2-5; 9 bases agree with TRBD1. The CDR3 coding sequence is TGTGCCATCAGTGGTCGGACAGGGGAGATCCAAGAGACCCAGTACTTC. Its translation is CAISGRTGEIQETQYF.